The 10 T cell receptor beta chains in this list originate from one sample, sequenced in a study of blood T cells in healthy people across ages. The use of a sample-barcoded 5' primer and a J-beta primer mix characterized a second PCR of 7 to 11 cycles. TCRdb analysed the 5' RACE reads with MiXCR anew, one entry per CDR3 protein. The sample holds around 1,700,000 distinct CDR3 sequences, about 28% seen once. Sequenced sample: blood. The receptors come from a woman aged 25 to 39 in good health.

This clonotype was counted only a few times. This chain links TRBV10-2 with TRBJ1-1; the D is unclear. V gave up 7 bases and J gave up 0 bases, with 12 bases separating them. Germline V CDR1 and CDR2: WSHSY, SAAADI. CDR3 length equals 14 residues. The CDR3 reads CASKVEELNTEAFF. CDR3 nucleotide sequence: TGCGCCAGCAAAGTTGAAGAGTTGAACACTGAAGCTTTCTTT.

The chain combines TRBV9 with TRBJ2-6, with a possible D match to TRBD1 (6 bases). This CDR3 is 18 amino acids long. The V gene's germline CDR1 is SGDLS and CDR2 YYNGEE. Trimming took off 2 bases at V and 1 base at J, with 16 bases between the two ends. In DNA form, the CDR3 reads TGTGCCAGCAGCGTGGTGGACAGTTCCCAATCTGGGGCCAACGTCCTGACTTTC. This encodes CASSVVDSSQSGANVLTF.

Concerning this clonotype: This may arise from a read error, as a much more abundant clone is one base away. J is TRBJ2-7 and V is TRBV20-1, with D perhaps matching TRBD1 (6 bases). V was trimmed by 0 bases and J by 0 bases, leaving 12 bases between them. This CDR3 is built from 15 residues. Germline V gene sequence: CDR1 DFQATT, CDR2 SNEGSKA (reference sequence). The CDR3 region is CSARDRDTSSYEQYV. The DNA for the CDR3 is TGCAGTGCTAGAGACCGGGACACAAGCTCCTACGAGCAGTACGTC.

The sample holds a few counts of this clonotype. The V and J genes are TRBV6-5 and TRBJ1-2; unclear D gene. V was trimmed by 1 base and J by 4 bases, leaving 7 bases between them. Germline V gives CDR1 MNHEY, CDR2 SVGAGI. The CDR3 contains 13 residues. CDR3 sequence reads: CASSYWRSYGYTF. In DNA, the CDR3 is TGTGCCAGCAGTTACTGGCGTTCCTATGGCTACACCTTC.

The chain carries TRBV5-4 and TRBJ2-3; D is possibly TRBD2 (6 bases). Per the germline V gene, CDR1 is SGHNT and CDR2 is YYREEE (reference sequence). The V end lost 3 bases, the J end lost 5 bases, and 16 bases lay between the germline ends. CDR3 length: 15 residues. The CDR3: CASSYKIAGLDTQYF. The CDR3 DNA follows: TGTGCCAGCAGCTATAAAATCGCGGGATTAGATACGCAGTATTTT.

This clonotype has ten or more counts. V is TRBV7-2 and J is TRBJ2-1; a weak D match, TRBD1 (5 bases). Trimming stripped 5 bases from V and 4 bases from J, with 15 bases between. The CDR3 is 15 residues long. CDR1 SGHTA and CDR2 FQGNSA come from the germline V gene. This CDR3 is CASSRGGRVYNEQFF. CDR3 in DNA: TGTGCCAGCAGCCGCGGTGGCAGGGTGTACAATGAGCAGTTCTTC.

The chain recombines TRBV14 with TRBJ1-5; D possibly corresponds to TRBD1 (5 bases). The V gene lost 3 bases and the J gene lost 9 bases, with 12 bases spanning the gap. Germline values: CDR1 SGHDN, CDR2 FVKESK. This CDR3 comprises 13 residues. The CDR3 region is CASSQSGVGPQHF. DNA for the CDR3: TGTGCCAGCAGCCAGTCGGGGGTTGGGCCCCAGCATTTT.

The rearrangement joins TRBV10-3 to TRBJ2-2; D perhaps matches TRBD1 (5 bases). With 8 bases removed from V and 6 bases from J, the gap between germline ends came to 13 bases. CDR1 and CDR2 (germline): ENHRY, SYGVKD. The CDR3 is 13 residues long. For the CDR3, the DNA is TGTGCCATCTCTACAGGCGTGGCCGGGGAGCTGTTTTTT. It yields the protein CAISTGVAGELFF.

Details on this clonotype: The junction departs from germline at one end; a sequencing error may be responsible. V is TRBV7-2 and J is TRBJ2-7, with 11 bases lining up with TRBD2. The CDR3 length is 14 residues. Germline lookup yields CDR1 SGHTA and CDR2 FQGNSA. The CDR3 region is CASTNSGRAYEQYF. CDR3 DNA: TGTGCCAGCACAAATAGCGGGAGGGCCTATGAGCAGTACTTC.

This clonotype was found many times. The chain employs TRBV5-6 and TRBJ1-2; no clear D. V lost 9 bases and J 0 bases, leaving 6 bases between the germline ends. This CDR3 is 11 amino acids long. Germline V gene sequence: CDR1 SGHDT, CDR2 YYEEEE. The CDR3: CATPSNYGYTF. CDR3 coding DNA: TGTGCCACCCCCTCTAACTATGGCTACACCTTC.